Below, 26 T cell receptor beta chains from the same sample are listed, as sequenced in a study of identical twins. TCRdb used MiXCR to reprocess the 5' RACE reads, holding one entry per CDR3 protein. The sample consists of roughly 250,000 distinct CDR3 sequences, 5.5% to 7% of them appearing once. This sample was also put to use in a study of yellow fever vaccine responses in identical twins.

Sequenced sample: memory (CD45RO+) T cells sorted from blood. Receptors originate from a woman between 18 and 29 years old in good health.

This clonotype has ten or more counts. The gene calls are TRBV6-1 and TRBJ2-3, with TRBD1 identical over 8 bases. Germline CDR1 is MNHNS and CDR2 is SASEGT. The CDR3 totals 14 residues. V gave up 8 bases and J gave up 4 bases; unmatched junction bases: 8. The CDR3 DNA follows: TGTGCCAGCCGTCGGGCAGGGGGCGCAGATACGCAGTATTTT. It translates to CASRRAGGADTQYF.

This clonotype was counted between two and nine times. CDR3 nucleotide sequence: TGCAGTGCTAGAGCGGGGACGTTTGATACGCAGTATTTT. Protein: CSARAGTFDTQYF. The rearrangement uses TRBV20-1 and TRBJ2-3, with D tentatively TRBD1 or TRBD2 (5 bases each). Trimming stripped 1 base from V and 6 bases from J, with 11 bases between. CDR1 is DFQATT and CDR2 is SNEGSKA in the germline V gene (reference sequence). The CDR3 runs to 13 residues.

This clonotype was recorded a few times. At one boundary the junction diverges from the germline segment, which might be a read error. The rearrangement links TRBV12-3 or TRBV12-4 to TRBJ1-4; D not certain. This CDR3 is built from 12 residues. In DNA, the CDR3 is TGTGCCAGCAGTTTAGCGCTCTCCCAGCCCAACTTC. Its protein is CASSLALSQPNF.

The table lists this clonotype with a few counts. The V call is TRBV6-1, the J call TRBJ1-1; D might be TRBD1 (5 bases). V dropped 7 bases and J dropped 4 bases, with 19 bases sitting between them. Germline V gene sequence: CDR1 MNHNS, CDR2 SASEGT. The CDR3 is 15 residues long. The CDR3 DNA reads TGTGCCAGCACCCCTAAGGGGAGGGTTCGCACTGAAGCTTTCTTT. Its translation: CASTPKGRVRTEAFF.

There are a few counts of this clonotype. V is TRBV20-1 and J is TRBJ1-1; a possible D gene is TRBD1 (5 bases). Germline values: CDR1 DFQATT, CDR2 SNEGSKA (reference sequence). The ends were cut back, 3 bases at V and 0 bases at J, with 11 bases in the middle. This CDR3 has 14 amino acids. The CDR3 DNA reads TGCAGTGCTAGCATCGGGGGAATGAACACTGAAGCTTTCTTT. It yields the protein CSASIGGMNTEAFF.

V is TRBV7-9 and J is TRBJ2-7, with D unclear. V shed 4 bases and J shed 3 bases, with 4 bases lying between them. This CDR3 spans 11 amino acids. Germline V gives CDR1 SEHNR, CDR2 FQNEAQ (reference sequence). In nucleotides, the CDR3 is TGTGCCAGCAGCTCCGACTACGAGCAGTACTTC. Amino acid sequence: CASSSDYEQYF.

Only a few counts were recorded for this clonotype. The CDR3 loop is CATSDFSTSGGLETQYF. CDR3 in DNA: TGTGCCACCAGTGATTTTTCTACTAGCGGGGGTTTGGAAACGCAGTATTTT. J is TRBJ2-3 and V is TRBV24-1; 11 nucleotides line up with TRBD2. Germline loops: CDR1 KGHDR, CDR2 SFDVKD. The V segment lost 1 base and the J segment 9 bases; nucleotides outside the gene matches: 11. The CDR3 spans 17 residues.

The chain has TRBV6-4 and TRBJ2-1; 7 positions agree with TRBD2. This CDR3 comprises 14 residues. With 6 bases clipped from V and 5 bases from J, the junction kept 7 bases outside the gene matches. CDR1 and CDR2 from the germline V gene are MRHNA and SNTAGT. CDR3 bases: TGTGCCAGCAGCCAAACTAGCGAGAACAATGAGCAGTTCTTC. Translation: CASSQTSENNEQFF.

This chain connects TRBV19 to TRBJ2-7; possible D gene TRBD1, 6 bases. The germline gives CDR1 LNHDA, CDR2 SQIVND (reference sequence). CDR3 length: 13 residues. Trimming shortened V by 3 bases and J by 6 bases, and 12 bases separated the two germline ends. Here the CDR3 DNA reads TGTGCCAGTAGTATGGCTCCCAGGGGCGAGCAGTACTTC. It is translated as CASSMAPRGEQYF.

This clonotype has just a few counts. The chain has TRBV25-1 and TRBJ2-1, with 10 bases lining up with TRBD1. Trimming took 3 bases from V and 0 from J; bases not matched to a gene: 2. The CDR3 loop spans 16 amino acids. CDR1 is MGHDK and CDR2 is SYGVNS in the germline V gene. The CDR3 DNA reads TGTGCCAGCAGTGAGGGACAGGGGAGCTCCTACAATGAGCAGTTCTTC. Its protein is CASSEGQGSSYNEQFF. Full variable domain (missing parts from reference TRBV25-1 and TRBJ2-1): EADIYQTPRYLVIGTGKKITLECSQTMGHDKMYWYQQDPGMELHLIHYSYGVNSTEKGDLSSESTVSRIRTEHFPLTLESARPSHTSQYLCASSEGQGSSYNEQFFGPGTRLTVL.

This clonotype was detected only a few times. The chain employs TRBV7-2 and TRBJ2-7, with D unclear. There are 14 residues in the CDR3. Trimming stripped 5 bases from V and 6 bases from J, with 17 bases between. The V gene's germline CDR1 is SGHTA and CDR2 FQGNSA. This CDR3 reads CASSPIEISSEQYF. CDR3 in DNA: TGTGCCAGCAGCCCGATCGAGATTTCGAGCGAGCAGTACTTC.

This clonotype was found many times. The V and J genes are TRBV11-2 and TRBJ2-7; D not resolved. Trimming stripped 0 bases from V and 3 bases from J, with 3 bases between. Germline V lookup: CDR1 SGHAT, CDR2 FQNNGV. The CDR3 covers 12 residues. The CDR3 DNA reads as TGTGCCAGCAGCTTAGAGGGCTACGAGCAGTACTTC. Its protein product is CASSLEGYEQYF.

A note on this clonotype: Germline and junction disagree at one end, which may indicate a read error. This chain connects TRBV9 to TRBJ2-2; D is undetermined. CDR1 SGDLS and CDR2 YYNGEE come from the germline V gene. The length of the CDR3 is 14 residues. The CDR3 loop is CASRVAGTTGELFF. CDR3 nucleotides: TGTGCCAGCAGGGTAGCCGGTACTACCGGGGAGCTGTTTTTT.

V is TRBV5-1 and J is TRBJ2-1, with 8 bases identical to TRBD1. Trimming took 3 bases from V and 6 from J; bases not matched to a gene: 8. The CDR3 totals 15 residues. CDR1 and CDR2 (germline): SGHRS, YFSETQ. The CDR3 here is CASSSSSGTGNEQFF. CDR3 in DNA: TGCGCCAGCAGCTCATCATCCGGGACAGGCAATGAGCAGTTCTTC. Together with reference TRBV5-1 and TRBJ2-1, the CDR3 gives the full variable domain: KAGVTQTPRYLIKTRGQQVTLSCSPISGHRSVSWYQQTPGQGLQFLFEYFSETQRNKGNFPGRFSGRQFSNSRSEMNVSTLELGDSALYLCASSSSSGTGNEQFFGPGTRLTVL.

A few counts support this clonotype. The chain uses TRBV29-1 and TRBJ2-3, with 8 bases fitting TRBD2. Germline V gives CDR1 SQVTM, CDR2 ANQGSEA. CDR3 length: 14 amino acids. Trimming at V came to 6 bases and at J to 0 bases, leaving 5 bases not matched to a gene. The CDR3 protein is CSVLAGTSTDTQYF. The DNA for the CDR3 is TGCAGCGTGTTAGCGGGAACTAGCACAGATACGCAGTATTTT.

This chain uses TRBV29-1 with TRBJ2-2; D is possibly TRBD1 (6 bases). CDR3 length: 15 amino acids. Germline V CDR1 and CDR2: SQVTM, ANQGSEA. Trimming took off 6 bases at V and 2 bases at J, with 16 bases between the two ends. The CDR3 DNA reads TGCAGCGTGCTACCGGGACAAACTAACACCGGGGAGCTGTTTTTT. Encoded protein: CSVLPGQTNTGELFF.

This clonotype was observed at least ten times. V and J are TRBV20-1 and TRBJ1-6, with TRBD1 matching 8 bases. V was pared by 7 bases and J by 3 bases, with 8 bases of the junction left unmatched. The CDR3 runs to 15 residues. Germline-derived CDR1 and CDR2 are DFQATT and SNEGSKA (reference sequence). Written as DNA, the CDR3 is TGCAGTGGTCAGACAGGGGCTAACTATAATTCACCCCTCCACTTT. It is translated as CSGQTGANYNSPLHF.

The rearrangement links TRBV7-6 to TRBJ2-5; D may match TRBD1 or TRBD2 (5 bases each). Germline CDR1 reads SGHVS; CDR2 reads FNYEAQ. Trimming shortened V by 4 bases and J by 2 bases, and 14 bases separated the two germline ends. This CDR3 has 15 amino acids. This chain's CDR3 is CASSSVLGAQETQYF. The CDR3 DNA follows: TGTGCCAGCAGCTCTGTACTAGGGGCACAAGAGACCCAGTACTTC. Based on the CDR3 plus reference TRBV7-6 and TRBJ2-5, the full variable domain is GAGVSQSPRYKVTKRGQDVALRCDPISGHVSLYWYRQALGQGPEFLTYFNYEAQQDKSGLPNDRFSAERPEGSISTLTIQRTEQRDSAMYRCASSSVLGAQETQYFGPGTRLLVL.

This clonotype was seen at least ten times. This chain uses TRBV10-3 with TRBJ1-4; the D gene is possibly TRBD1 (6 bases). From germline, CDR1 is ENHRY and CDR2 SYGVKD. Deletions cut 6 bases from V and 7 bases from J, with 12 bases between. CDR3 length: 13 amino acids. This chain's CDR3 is CAISRGETEKLFF. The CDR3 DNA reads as TGTGCCATCAGCAGGGGCGAAACTGAAAAACTGTTTTTT.

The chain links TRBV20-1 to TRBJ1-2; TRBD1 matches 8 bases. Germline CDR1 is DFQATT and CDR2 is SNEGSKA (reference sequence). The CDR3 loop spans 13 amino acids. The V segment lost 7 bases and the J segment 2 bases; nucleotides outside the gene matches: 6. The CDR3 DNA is TGCAGTGTACTCCCAGGGGGCAACTATGGCTACACCTTC. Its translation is CSVLPGGNYGYTF.

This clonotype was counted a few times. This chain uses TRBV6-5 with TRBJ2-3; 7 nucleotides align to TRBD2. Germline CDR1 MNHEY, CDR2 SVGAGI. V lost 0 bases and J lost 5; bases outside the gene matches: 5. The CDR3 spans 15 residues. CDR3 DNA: TGTGCCAGCAGTTACTCCGGACTAGAGTTAGATACGCAGTATTTT. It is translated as CASSYSGLELDTQYF.

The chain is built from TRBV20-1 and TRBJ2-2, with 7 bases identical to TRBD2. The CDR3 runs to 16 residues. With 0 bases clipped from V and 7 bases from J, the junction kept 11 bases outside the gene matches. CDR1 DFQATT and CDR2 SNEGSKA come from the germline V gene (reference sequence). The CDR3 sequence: CSARDPGGGIGGELFF. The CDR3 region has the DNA TGCAGTGCTAGAGACCCTGGGGGGGGGATCGGCGGGGAGCTGTTTTTT.

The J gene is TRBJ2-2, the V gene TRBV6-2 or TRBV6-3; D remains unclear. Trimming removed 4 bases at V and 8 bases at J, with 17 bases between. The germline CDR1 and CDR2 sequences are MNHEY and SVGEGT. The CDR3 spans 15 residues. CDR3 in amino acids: CASSFRPLGMGELFF. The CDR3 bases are TGTGCCAGCAGTTTCAGACCTCTAGGGATGGGGGAGCTGTTTTTT.

CDR3 DNA sequence: TGCGCCAGCCCCTTTTCCGGGTTACATTACGAGCAGTACGTC. Its protein is CASPFSGLHYEQYV. The chain has TRBV5-1 and TRBJ2-7; D uncertain. Trimming shortened V by 7 bases and J by 4 bases, and 18 bases separated the two germline ends. The CDR3 spans 14 residues. From germline, CDR1 is SGHRS and CDR2 YFSETQ.

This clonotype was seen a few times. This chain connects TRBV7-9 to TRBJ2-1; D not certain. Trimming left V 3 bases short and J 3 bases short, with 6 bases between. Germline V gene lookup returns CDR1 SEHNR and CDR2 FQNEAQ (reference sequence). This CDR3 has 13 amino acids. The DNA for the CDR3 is TGTGCCAGCAGCTTGGCAAGCTACAATGAGCAGTTCTTC. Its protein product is CASSLASYNEQFF.

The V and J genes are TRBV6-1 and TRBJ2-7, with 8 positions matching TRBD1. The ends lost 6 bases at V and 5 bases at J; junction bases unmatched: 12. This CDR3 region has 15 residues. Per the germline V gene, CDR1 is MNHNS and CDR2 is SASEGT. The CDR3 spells CASSFWETGENEQYV. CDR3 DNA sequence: TGTGCCAGCAGCTTCTGGGAGACAGGGGAAAACGAGCAGTACGTC.